Listed below are T cell receptor beta chains from one sample, sequenced in a study of CD8 T cells in acute hepatitis C reinfection. Clones were sequenced by immunoSEQ multiplex PCR, and TCRdb holds only the in-frame ones, with some missing. Of several thousand clones in the sample, less than 45% were seen once. The sequences come from HCV NS3-1073 tetramer-sorted CD8+ T cells from PBMCs, collected during acute infection. These TCRs come from a man under 40 with chronic hepatitis C. The CDR3 runs from the conserved cysteine through the conserved F or W. D genes are given only for firm matches. A row's size may be missing; if present it is once, few, many or a size class.

D	V	size	J	DNA	CDR3
TRBD1	TRBV4-2	NA	TRBJ1-2	TGTGCCACCAAGGAGGTTGGACAGGCAAACTATGGCTACACCTTC	CATKEVGQANYGYTF
NA	TRBV4-2	NA	TRBJ2-7	TGTGCCAGCAGCCAAGAAATGGCTGGGGGCTGGGGGGAGCAGTACTTC	CASSQEMAGGWGEQYF
TRBD2	TRBV4-2	NA	TRBJ2-7	TGTGCCAGCAGCCAAGAAGTGGCTAGCGGAAACTACGAGCAGTACTTC	CASSQEVASGNYEQYF
NA	TRBV2	NA	TRBJ2-1	TGTGCCAGCAGTGTCCGCGGCCCTCCGTACAATGAGCAGTTCTTC	CASSVRGPPYNEQFF
NA	TRBV4-3	medium-sized	TRBJ1-1	TGCGCCAGCAGCCAAGAAGTAGGGACGGAAGCTTTCTTT	CASSQEVGTEAFF
TRBD2	TRBV7-8	few	TRBJ2-1	TGTGCCAGCAGCAAACGACTAGCGGGGGATCCTTACAATGAGCAGTTCTTC	CASSKRLAGDPYNEQFF
NA	TRBV4-1	medium-sized	TRBJ2-1	TGCGCCAGCAGCCCGGACGCATCGCCCATCAATGAGCAGTTCTTC	CASSPDASPINEQFF
TRBD2	TRBV4-3	NA	TRBJ2-3	TGCGCCAGCAGCCAAGACCCCTGGGCGGGGGGCGGCGATACGCAGTATTTT	CASSQDPWAGGGDTQYF
TRBD2	TRBV4-2	few	TRBJ2-1	TGTGCCAGCAGCCAAGAAATAGCGGGAGGAAATGAGCAGTTCTTC	CASSQEIAGGNEQFF
NA	TRBV21-1	once	TRBJ1-1	TGTGCCAGCAGCAATCAGGGAGACACTGAAGCTTTCTTT	CASSNQGDTEAFF
TRBD1	TRBV7-2	NA	TRBJ2-7	TGTGCCAGCAGCTTAGAGGTGGGACAGTGGGGGCAGCAGTACTTC	CASSLEVGQWGQQYF
TRBD1	TRBV4-2	medium-sized	TRBJ2-1	TGTGCCAGCAGCCAAGAAATGGACAGGGGTATAGGTGAGCAGTTCTTC	CASSQEMDRGIGEQFF
NA	TRBV6-5	NA	TRBJ2-7	TGTGCCAGCACCACCGGGCCCCGGGGCAAGCAGTACTTC	CASTTGPRGKQYF
NA	TRBV7-2	NA	TRBJ2-2	TGTGCCAGCAGCTTAGAGGTAGCCGCCCCCGGGGAGCTGTTTTTT	CASSLEVAAPGELFF
NA	TRBV4-2	medium-sized	TRBJ1-1	TGTGCCAGCAGCCAAGAAACAGGATCAGAAGCTTTCTTT	CASSQETGSEAFF
NA	TRBV2	medium-sized	TRBJ2-7	TGTGCCAGCAGTCCGATTCCTTACGAGCAGTACTTC	CASSPIPYEQYF
NA	TRBV10-3	NA	TRBJ1-5	TGTGCCAGCAGTGAAGTAGACGGGTCTCGACCCCAGCATTTT	CASSEVDGSRPQHF
NA	TRBV21-1	few	TRBJ2-4	TGTGCCAGCAGCAAAGTGGGGGACAGGGGGATGAACATTCAGTACTTC	CASSKVGDRGMNIQYF
TRBD1	TRBV4-2	few	TRBJ2-7	TGTGCCAGCAGCCAAGAGACAGGGTCCGAGCAGTACTTC	CASSQETGSEQYF
NA	TRBV15	medium-sized	TRBJ1-2	TGTGCCACCAGCAGTAACAGGGATGAGTTGAATGGCTACACCTTC	CATSSNRDELNGYTF
NA	TRBV7-8	medium-sized	TRBJ2-1	TGTGCCAGCAGCTTTTGGGACAATGAGCAGTTCTTC	CASSFWDNEQFF
NA	TRBV4-2	NA	TRBJ1-5	TGTGCCAGCAGTGAAGTGGACGGGAGCGAGCCCCAGCATTTT	CASSEVDGSEPQHF
TRBD1	TRBV11-2	NA	TRBJ1-2	TGTGCCAGCAGCCAGGAACAGGGGGTCTGGGGTGGCTACACCTTC	CASSQEQGVWGGYTF
NA	TRBV7-7	NA	TRBJ2-2	TGTGCTAGCAGCCAAGAGCCGGGGTCCCCCGGGGAGCTGTTTTTT	CASSQEPGSPGELFF
TRBD2	TRBV4-2	NA	TRBJ2-1	TGTGCCAGCAGCCAAGAGATGGCTAGCGGGGGGGGGGGAGAGCAGTTCTTC	CASSQEMASGGGGEQFF
NA	TRBV20-1	few	TRBJ1-1	TGCAGTGCTACTAGACCAGAAGCTTTCTTT	CSATRPEAFF
NA	TRBV7-7	NA	TRBJ2-5	TGTGCTAGCAGCTTAGGCCCGGGATCTCAAGAGACCCAGTACTTC	CASSLGPGSQETQYF
TRBD2	TRBV4-3	NA	TRBJ2-3	TGCGCCAGCAGCCAAGAACCCAGCGGAGCGGGGGGTGGCGATACGCAGTATTTT	CASSQEPSGAGGGDTQYF
TRBD1	TRBV6-1	medium-sized	TRBJ2-7	TGTGCCAGCAGTGAAGTATTACAGGGGAACTACGAGCAGTACTTC	CASSEVLQGNYEQYF